This entry lists 8 T cell receptor beta chains sequenced from one sample in a study of blood T cell repertoires in COVID-19. Sequenced by immunoSEQ multiplex PCR; TCRdb stores in-frame clones only, minus some. The sample has roughly 250,000 clones, roughly 88% seen once; the top ten hold about 2.1%. The sequencing input was peripheral blood. Receptors originate from a woman between 35 and 50 years old who had recovered from COVID-19.

The chain combines TRBV7-2 with TRBJ2-4; perhaps TRBD2 as D (5 bases). Germline CDR1 and CDR2: SGHTA and FQGNSA. The CDR3 runs to 18 residues. The V end lost 1 base, the J end lost 1 base, and 17 bases lay between the germline ends. This chain's CDR3 is CASSLVAERTSAKNIQYF. The CDR3 DNA reads TGTGCCAGCAGCTTAGTTGCAGAGCGGACCTCCGCCAAAAACATTCAGTACTTC.

This clone occurred once. The chain links TRBV5-1 to TRBJ1-2, with 9 bases matching TRBD1. The CDR3 is 19 amino acids. The V gene end was trimmed by 0 bases and the J gene end by 5 bases; junction bases not matched to a gene: 17. Germline V gives CDR1 SGHRS, CDR2 YFSETQ. This CDR3 is CASSLGPYRGLGEGYGYTF. The CDR3 coding sequence is TGCGCCAGCAGCTTGGGCCCTTACAGGGGGCTCGGAGAAGGTTATGGCTACACCTTC.

The chain has TRBV5-1 and TRBJ2-1; TRBD1 might be the D (6 bases). Looked up from germline, CDR1 is SGHRS and CDR2 is YFSETQ. This CDR3 comprises 19 residues. V shed 4 bases and J shed 6 bases, with 29 bases lying between them. CDR3 loop: CASSAVLASGGRRTNEQFF. The CDR3 DNA reads as TGCGCCAGCAGCGCTGTTTTGGCTTCTGGGGGCAGACGGACCAATGAGCAGTTCTTC. The full variable domain, rest sourced from reference TRBV5-1 and TRBJ2-1, is KAGVTQTPRYLIKTRGQQVTLSCSPISGHRSVSWYQQTPGQGLQFLFEYFSETQRNKGNFPGRFSGRQFSNSRSEMNVSTLELGDSALYLCASSAVLASGGRRTNEQFFGPGTRLTVL.

This clone was seen only a few times. V usage is TRBV5-1 and J usage is TRBJ2-1, with 8 bases lining up with TRBD2. Germline loops: CDR1 SGHRS, CDR2 YFSETQ. With 8 bases clipped from V and 0 bases from J, the junction kept 4 bases outside the gene matches. The CDR3 has 14 residues. The CDR3 bases are TGCGCCAGTACAGGGACTAGCTCCTACAATGAGCAGTTCTTC. Amino acid sequence: CASTGTSSYNEQFF.

The chain links TRBV24-1 to TRBJ2-1, with TRBD1 identical over 7 bases. V was pared by 7 bases and J by 6 bases, with 5 bases of the junction left unmatched. The length of the CDR3 is 13 residues. Per germline, CDR1 KGHDR and CDR2 SFDVKD. The CDR3 nucleotides read TGTGCCACCAGAGGGGGACAGCTCAATGAGCAGTTCTTC. Translated: CATRGGQLNEQFF.

The chain is built from TRBV6-1 and TRBJ2-1, with 15 bases that match TRBD2. The germline V gene has CDR1 MNHNS and CDR2 SASEGT. With V trimmed by 1 base and J by 9 bases, 1 base remained unmatched. This CDR3 is 15 amino acids long. CDR3 sequence (DNA): TGTGCCAGCAGTGAAGGGACTAGCGGGAGGGGTGAGCAGTTCTTC. Translating it yields CASSEGTSGRGEQFF.

This chain joins TRBV19 and TRBJ1-5, with D unclear. The CDR3 loop spans 16 amino acids. The germline V and J ends were trimmed by 4 bases and 2 bases, with 15 bases remaining between them. Germline V gene data show CDR1 as LNHDA and CDR2 as SQIVND (reference sequence). CDR3 sequence: CASSKWAGSRNQPQHF. CDR3 in DNA: TGTGCCAGTAGTAAATGGGCGGGATCTCGCAATCAGCCCCAGCATTTT.

The chain is built from TRBV28 and TRBJ1-6; D may be TRBD1 (5 bases). CDR3 length: 12 amino acids. Per the germline V gene, CDR1 is MDHEN and CDR2 is SYDVKM. V was cut by 8 bases and J by 6 bases, with 8 bases left in between. The CDR3 DNA follows: TGTGCCAGCTACAGGAGTAATTCACCCCTCCACTTT. This translates into CASYRSNSPLHF. Full variable domain (remainder filled in from reference TRBV28 and TRBJ1-6): DVKVTQSSRYLVKRTGEKVFLECVQDMDHENMFWYRQDPGLGLRLIYFSYDVKMKEKGDIPEGYSVSREKKERFSLILESASTNQTSMYLCASYRSNSPLHFGNGTRLTVT.